This T cell receptor (beta chain) was retrieved from a study of molecular identifiers for immune sequencing clone quantification. Of note for this clonotype: Its cognate antigen is unknown.

The CDR3 has 13 amino acids. The ends were cut back, 6 bases at V and 6 bases at J, with 18 bases in the middle. Per germline, CDR1 DFQATT and CDR2 SNEGSKA (reference sequence). In preparing bulk TCR libraries, previously described methods and listed TCR primers were used. TCRdb reanalysed the PCR reads using MiXCR and keeps one entry per CDR3 protein. The table includes a few hundred thousand distinct CDR3 sequences, about 20% detected once. Naive CD8 T cells were sorted, and the gate applied was CD8+CD4-CCR7+CD45RA+. Broader study findings: Over 99% of effector molecules, yet under 1% of naive-cell molecules, were held by clones above 20 RNA copies.

The chain combines TRBV20-1 with TRBJ2-7; D is possibly TRBD1 (6 bases). The specimen sequenced was naive CD8+ T cells from blood, with Jurkat cell RNA spiked in. Regarding subset: FACS-sorted CD8+CD4-CCR7+CD45RA+ naive T cells. The sequence derives from a human donor in good health. Some libraries in this study had Jurkat cell RNA spiked in. CDR3 DNA sequence: TGCAGTGCCGAGAAGCTCTCAGGGGCCGAGCAGTACTTC. It codes for CSAEKLSGAEQYF.